The 2 T cell receptor beta chains presented below share a single source sample, sequenced in a study of T cells in Graves' hyperthyroidism and ophthalmopathy. The investigators amplified TCR beta CDR3 regions from RNA transcripts. The TCR CDR3 first-round RT-PCR relied on the HTBI primer set. One entry per CDR3 protein, called by TCRdb with MiXCR from the multiplex PCR reads. The sample includes roughly 500,000 distinct CDR3 sequences, approximately 25% of them seen just once. The sequencing input was blood. These receptors came from a woman between 25 and 40 years old with Graves' ophthalmopathy.

This rearrangement joins TRBV18 to TRBJ2-5; no clear D. V lost 5 bases, J lost 1 base, and 17 bases lay in between. The CDR3 is 16 amino acids. Germline V gene sequence: CDR1 KGHSH, CDR2 LQKENI. The DNA for the CDR3 is TGTGCCAGCTCATCTATAGGTACGGATATCCAAGAGACCCAGTACTTC. Its protein product is CASSSIGTDIQETQYF.

This sequence joins TRBV6-1 and TRBJ2-2; 8 nucleotides align to TRBD2. The junction had 10 bases not matched to a gene; V was cut back by 2 bases and J by 5 bases. The CDR3 totals 17 residues. Germline V lookup: CDR1 MNHNS, CDR2 SASEGT. The CDR3 protein is CASSEFTAGDRTGELFF. The DNA of the CDR3 is TGTGCCAGCAGTGAATTCACAGCGGGAGATAGGACCGGGGAGCTGTTTTTT.